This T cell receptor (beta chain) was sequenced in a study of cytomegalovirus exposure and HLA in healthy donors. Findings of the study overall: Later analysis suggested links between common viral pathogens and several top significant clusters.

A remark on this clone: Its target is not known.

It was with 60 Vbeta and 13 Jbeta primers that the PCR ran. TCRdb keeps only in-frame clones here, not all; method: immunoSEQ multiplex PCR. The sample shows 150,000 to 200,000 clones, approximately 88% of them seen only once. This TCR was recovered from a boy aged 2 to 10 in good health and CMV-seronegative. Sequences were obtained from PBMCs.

The CDR3 here is CASSLRTSPKEQYF. Written as DNA, the CDR3 is TGTGCCAGCAGCCTCAGGACTAGCCCTAAGGAGCAGTACTTC. V and J are TRBV7-2 and TRBJ2-7, with TRBD2 matching over 8 bases. After removal of 5 bases from V and 7 bases from J, the junction contained 10 bases not matched to a gene. This CDR3 region has 14 residues. CDR1 and CDR2 from the germline V gene are SGHTA and FQGNSA.